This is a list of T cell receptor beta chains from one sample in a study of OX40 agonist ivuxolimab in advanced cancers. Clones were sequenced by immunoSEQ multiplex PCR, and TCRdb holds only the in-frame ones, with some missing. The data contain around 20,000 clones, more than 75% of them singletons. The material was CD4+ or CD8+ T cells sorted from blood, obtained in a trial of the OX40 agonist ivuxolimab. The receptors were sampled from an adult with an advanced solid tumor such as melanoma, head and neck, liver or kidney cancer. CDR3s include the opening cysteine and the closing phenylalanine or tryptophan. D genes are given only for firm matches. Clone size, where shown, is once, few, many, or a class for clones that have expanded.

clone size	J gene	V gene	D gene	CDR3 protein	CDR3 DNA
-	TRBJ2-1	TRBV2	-	CASSEEIYNEQFF	TGTGCCAGCAGTGAAGAGATTTACAATGAGCAGTTCTTC
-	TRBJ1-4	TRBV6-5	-	CASSLGARDEKLFF	TGTGCCAGCAGTTTAGGGGCGCGTGATGAAAAACTGTTTTTT
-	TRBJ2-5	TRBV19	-	CASSTHRSQETQYF	TGTGCCAGTAGTACTCACAGGAGTCAAGAGACCCAGTACTTC
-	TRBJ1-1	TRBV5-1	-	CASSLAGGPTHTEAFF	TGCGCCAGCAGCTTGGCGGGGGGCCCAACACACACTGAAGCTTTCTTT
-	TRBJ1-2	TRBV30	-	CAWRANRDVGGYTF	TGTGCCTGGAGGGCTAACAGGGACGTAGGTGGCTACACCTTC
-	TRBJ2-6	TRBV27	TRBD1	CASRTGTGGFKGGANVLTF	TGTGCCAGCCGGACCGGGACAGGGGGGTTTAAGGGTGGGGCCAACGTCCTGACTTTC
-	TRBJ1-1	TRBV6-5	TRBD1	CASSQRRTGITEAFF	TGTGCCAGCAGTCAAAGAAGGACAGGGATCACTGAAGCTTTCTTT
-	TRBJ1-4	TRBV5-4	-	CASSLSGGGNEKLFF	TGTGCCAGCAGCTTAAGCGGGGGAGGTAATGAAAAACTGTTTTTT
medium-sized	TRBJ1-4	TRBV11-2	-	CASSPQGEKLFF	TGTGCCAGCAGCCCCCAAGGGGAAAAACTGTTTTTT
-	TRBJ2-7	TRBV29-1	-	CSGGQPGEQYF	TGCAGCGGGGGACAACCTGGGGAGCAGTACTTC
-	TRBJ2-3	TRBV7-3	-	CASSSSGHPKDTQYF	TGTGCCAGCAGCTCCTCGGGACACCCTAAGGATACGCAGTATTTT
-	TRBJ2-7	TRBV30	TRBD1	CAWSPGQGVFEQYF	TGTGCCTGGAGTCCGGGACAGGGTGTGTTCGAGCAGTACTTC
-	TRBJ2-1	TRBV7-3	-	CASSLGRWGHEPYNEQFF	TGTGCCAGCAGCTTAGGCCGCTGGGGACACGAACCCTACAATGAGCAGTTCTTC
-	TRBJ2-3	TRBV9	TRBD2	CASGGVTDTQYF	TGTGCCAGCGGGGGGGTTACAGATACGCAGTATTTT
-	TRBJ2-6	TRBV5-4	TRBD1	CASSLDMDRASNVLTF	TGTGCCAGCAGCTTGGATATGGACAGGGCATCCAACGTCCTGACTTTC
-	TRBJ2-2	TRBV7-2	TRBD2	CASSKAGTSGSLGELFF	TGTGCCAGCAGCAAAGCCGGGACTAGCGGGAGTCTCGGGGAGCTGTTTTTT
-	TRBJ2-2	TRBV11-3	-	CASSLYIPGGAGELFF	TGTGCCAGCAGCTTATATATCCCCGGGGGTGCCGGGGAGCTGTTTTTT
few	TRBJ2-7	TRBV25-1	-	CASSNPGGGEQYF	TGTGCCAGCAGTAACCCAGGAGGTGGCGAGCAGTACTTC
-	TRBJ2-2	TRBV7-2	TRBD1	CASSSGQGNTGELFF	TGTGCCAGCAGCTCGGGACAGGGTAACACCGGGGAGCTGTTTTTT
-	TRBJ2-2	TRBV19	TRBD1	CASRKLGQGRNTGELFF	TGTGCCAGTAGGAAGCTTGGACAGGGGCGAAACACCGGGGAGCTGTTTTTT
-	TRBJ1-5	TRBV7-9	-	CASSSIDLNQPQHF	TGTGCCAGCAGCTCTATCGACCTGAATCAGCCCCAGCATTTT
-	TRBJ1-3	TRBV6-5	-	CASSYRPRNTIYF	TGTGCCAGCAGTTACCGTCCACGAAACACCATATATTTT
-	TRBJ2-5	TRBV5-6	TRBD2	CASRPPQVPGSGALETQYF	TGTGCCAGCAGACCCCCTCAAGTCCCCGGAAGCGGGGCCCTAGAGACCCAGTACTTC
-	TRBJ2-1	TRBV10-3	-	CAISEGPHGGQSAQFF	TGTGCCATCAGTGAGGGCCCCCACGGGGGACAGTCCGCGCAGTTCTTC
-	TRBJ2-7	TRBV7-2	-	CASSSFRGSYEQYF	TGTGCCAGCAGCTCCTTCAGGGGCTCCTACGAGCAGTACTTC
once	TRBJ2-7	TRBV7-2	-	CASSDRRYEQYF	TGTGCCAGCAGTGACCGGCGGTACGAGCAGTACTTC
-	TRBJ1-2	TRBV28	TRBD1	CASSILRQGQYGYTF	TGTGCCAGCAGCATACTAAGACAGGGTCAATATGGCTACACCTTC
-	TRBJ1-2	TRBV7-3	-	CASSSSGGRFGYTF	TGTGCCAGCAGCTCCAGCGGGGGCCGGTTTGGCTACACCTTC
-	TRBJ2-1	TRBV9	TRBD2	CASNPSGGLAYNEQFF	TGTGCCAGCAATCCTAGCGGGGGTCTTGCCTACAATGAGCAGTTCTTC
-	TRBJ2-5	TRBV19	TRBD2	CASSILAGGTGETQYF	TGTGCCAGTAGTATACTAGCGGGCGGGACGGGGGAGACCCAGTACTTC
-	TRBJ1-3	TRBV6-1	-	CASSEAARRGNTIYF	TGTGCCAGCAGTGAAGCGGCCCGACGTGGAAACACCATATATTTT
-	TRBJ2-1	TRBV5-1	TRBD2	CASSPGTSGGNEQFF	TGCGCCAGCAGCCCCGGGACTAGCGGGGGCAATGAGCAGTTCTTC
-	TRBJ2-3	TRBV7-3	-	CASSPTGSLMYTQYF	TGTGCCAGCAGCCCGACGGGCTCTTTGATGTATACGCAGTATTTT
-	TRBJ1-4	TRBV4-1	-	CASSPGSFNEKLFF	TGCGCCAGCAGCCCCGGGTCCTTTAATGAAAAACTGTTTTTT
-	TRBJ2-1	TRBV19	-	CASSMAYNEQFF	TGTGCCAGTAGTATGGCTTACAATGAGCAGTTCTTC
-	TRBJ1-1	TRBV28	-	CASFGVGTEAFF	TGTGCCAGCTTCGGGGTAGGCACTGAAGCTTTCTTT
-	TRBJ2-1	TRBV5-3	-	CASSLLGDEQFF	TGTGCCAGCAGCTTGCTCGGGGATGAGCAGTTCTTC
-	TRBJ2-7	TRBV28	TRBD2	CASSLVRLAGRGQYF	TGTGCCAGCAGTTTAGTTAGACTAGCGGGTAGGGGGCAGTACTTC
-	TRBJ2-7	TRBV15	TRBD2	CATSPGTTNYEQYF	TGTGCCACCAGCCCCGGGACTACCAACTACGAGCAGTACTTC
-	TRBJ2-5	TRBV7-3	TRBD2	CASSNSGSLGETQYF	TGTGCCAGCAGCAATAGCGGGAGCCTGGGGGAGACCCAGTACTTC
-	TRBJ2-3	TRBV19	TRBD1	CASSMGRGRNTQYF	TGTGCCAGTAGTATGGGCAGGGGGCGGAATACGCAGTATTTT
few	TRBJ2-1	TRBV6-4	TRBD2	CASSDSSGGANEQFF	TGTGCCAGCAGTGACTCTAGCGGGGGGGCCAATGAGCAGTTCTTC
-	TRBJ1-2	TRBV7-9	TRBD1	CASSLGQGDGYTF	TGTGCCAGCAGCCTCGGACAGGGCGATGGCTACACCTTC
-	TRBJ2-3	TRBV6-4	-	CASSDGGAADTQYF	TGTGCCAGCAGTGACGGGGGGGCCGCAGATACGCAGTATTTT
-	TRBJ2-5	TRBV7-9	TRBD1	CASSPRTGWETQYF	TGTGCCAGCAGCCCCCGGACAGGTTGGGAGACCCAGTACTTC
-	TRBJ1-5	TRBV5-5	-	CASSLVVADNQPQHF	TGTGCCAGCAGCTTGGTTGTGGCAGACAATCAGCCCCAGCATTTT
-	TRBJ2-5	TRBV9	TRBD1	CASSWELGTGQETQYF	TGTGCCAGCAGCTGGGAACTAGGGACAGGGCAAGAGACCCAGTACTTC
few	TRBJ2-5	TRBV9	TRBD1	CASSARGGQGVGETQYF	TGTGCCAGCAGCGCCCGCGGGGGACAGGGGGTTGGAGAGACCCAGTACTTC
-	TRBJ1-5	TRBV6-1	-	CASDRGRLSNQPQHF	TGTGCCAGCGACCGGGGTCGGTTGAGCAATCAGCCCCAGCATTTT